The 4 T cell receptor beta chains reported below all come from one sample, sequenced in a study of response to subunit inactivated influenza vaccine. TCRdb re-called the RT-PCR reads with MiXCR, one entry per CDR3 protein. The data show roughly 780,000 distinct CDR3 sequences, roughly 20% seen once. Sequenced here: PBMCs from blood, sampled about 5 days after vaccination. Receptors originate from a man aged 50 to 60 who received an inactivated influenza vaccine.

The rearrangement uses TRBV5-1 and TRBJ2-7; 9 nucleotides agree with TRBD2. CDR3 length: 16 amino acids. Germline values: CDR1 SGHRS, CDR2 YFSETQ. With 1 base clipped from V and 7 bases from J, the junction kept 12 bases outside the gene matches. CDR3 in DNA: TGCGCCAGCAGCTTGACTTTCCGCGGGAGGGCCGGGGAGCAGTACTTC. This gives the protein CASSLTFRGRAGEQYF.

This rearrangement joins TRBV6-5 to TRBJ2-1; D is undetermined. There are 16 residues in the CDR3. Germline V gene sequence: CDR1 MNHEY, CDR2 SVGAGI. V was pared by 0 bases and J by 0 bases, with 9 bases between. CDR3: CASSYSAYSSYNEQFF. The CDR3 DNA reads TGTGCCAGCAGTTACTCGGCGTATAGCTCCTACAATGAGCAGTTCTTC.

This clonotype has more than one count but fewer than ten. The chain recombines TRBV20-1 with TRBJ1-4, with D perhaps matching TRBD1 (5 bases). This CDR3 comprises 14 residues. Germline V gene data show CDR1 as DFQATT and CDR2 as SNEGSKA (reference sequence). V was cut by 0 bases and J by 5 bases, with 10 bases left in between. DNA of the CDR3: TGCAGTGCTAGAGATCCGCCAGGGAATGAAAAACTGTTTTTT. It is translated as CSARDPPGNEKLFF.

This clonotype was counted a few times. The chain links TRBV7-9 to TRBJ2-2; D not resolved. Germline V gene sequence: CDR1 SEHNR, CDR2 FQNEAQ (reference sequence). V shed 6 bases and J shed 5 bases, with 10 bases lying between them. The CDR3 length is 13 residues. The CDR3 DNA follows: TGTGCCAGCAGGCTGGAGATTACCGGGGAGCTGTTTTTT. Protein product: CASRLEITGELFF.